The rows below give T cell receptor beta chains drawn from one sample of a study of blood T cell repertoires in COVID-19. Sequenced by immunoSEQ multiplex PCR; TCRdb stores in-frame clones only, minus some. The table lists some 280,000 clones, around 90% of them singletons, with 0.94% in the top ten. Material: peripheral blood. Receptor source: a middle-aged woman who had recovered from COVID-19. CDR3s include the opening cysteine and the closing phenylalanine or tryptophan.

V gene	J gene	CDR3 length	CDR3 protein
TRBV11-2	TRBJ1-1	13	CASSSTGVTEAFF
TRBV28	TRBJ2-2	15	CASRKGVILTGELFF
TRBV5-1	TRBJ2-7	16	CASSRRLTGETYEQYF
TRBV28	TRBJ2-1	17	CASSLRLAGGPNNEQFF
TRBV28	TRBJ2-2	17	CASSRGLAGVAGSLLFF
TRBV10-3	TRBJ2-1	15	CAISLSGESYNEQFF
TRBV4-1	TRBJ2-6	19	CASTSIGLQGSSGANVLTF
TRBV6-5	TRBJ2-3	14	CASRPGTATDTQYF
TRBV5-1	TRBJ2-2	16	CASSLSGSMNTGELFF
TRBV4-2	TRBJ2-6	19	CASSRKLAGQNSGANVLTF
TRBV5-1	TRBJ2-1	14	CASSRDSLYNEQFF
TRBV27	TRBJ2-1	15	CASSSLAVGGHEQFF
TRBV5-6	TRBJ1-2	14	CASSLSTTNYGYTF
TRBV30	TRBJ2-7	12	CAWTDDSYEQYF
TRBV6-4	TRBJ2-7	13	CASSVSGGHEQYF
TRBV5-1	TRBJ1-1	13	CASSFDRNTEAFF
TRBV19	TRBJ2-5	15	CASSIPAGKQETQYF
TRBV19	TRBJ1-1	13	CASGQGLNTEAFF
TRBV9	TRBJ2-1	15	CASSVAYGYYNEQFF
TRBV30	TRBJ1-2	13	CAWSVVQGYGYTF
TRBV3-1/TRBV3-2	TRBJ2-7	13	CASSPDSSYEQYF
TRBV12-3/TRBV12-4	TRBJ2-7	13	CASSPKMGGEQYF
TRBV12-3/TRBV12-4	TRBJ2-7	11	CASSQGYEQYF
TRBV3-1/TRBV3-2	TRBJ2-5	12	CASSQVRETQYF
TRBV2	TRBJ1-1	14	CASSVERMNTEAFF
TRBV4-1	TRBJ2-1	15	CASSQLAGGRGEQFF
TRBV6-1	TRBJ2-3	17	CASSEALGLAAHHTQYF
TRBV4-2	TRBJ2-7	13	CASSPGDTYEQYF
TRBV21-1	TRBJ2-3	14	CASSSTRGSDTQYF
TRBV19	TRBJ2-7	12	CASSKQGYEQYF
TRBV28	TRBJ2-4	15	CASSDLQGTKNIQYF
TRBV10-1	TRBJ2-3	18	CASSDPPNTSGVADTQYF
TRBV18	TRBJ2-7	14	CASSERDRDSEQYF
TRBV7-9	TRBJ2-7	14	CASSWGTGADEQYF
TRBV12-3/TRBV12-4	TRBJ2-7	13	CASSPLDSSEQYF
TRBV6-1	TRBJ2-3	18	CASSEALPGLAGLDTQYF
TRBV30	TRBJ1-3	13	CAWTGGSGNTIYF
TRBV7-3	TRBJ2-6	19	CASSPSGAGGQSGANVLTF
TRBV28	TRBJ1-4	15	CASGLGGTGREKLFF
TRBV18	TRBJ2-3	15	CASSPGLASTDTQYF
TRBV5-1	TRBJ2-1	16	CASSLTAGGKTNEQFF
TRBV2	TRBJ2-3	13	CASREAVTDTQYF
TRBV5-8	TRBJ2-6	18	CASSPLKAGYSGANVLTF
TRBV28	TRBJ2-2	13	CAIQGKNTGELFF
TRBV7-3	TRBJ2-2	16	CASSLRSSGNTGELFF
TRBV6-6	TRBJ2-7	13	CASSYIGSDEGGF
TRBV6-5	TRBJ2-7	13	CASTGAGQYEQYF
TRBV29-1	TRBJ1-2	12	CSVGQANYGYTF
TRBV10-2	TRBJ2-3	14	CASSFALSTDTQYF
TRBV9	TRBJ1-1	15	CASSAGQGATTEAFF